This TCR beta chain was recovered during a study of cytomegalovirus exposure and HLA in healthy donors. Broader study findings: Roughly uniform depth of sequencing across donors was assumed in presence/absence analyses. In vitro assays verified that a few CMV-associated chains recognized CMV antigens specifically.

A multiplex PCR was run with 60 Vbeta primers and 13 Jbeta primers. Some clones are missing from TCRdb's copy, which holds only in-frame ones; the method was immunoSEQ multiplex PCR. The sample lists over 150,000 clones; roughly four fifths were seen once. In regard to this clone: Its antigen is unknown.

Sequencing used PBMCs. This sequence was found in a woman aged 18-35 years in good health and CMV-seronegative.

CDR3 region: CASSPIRDSSFSGNTIYF. The CDR3 DNA reads TGTGCCAGCTCGCCCATCCGGGACAGTAGCTTCTCTGGAAACACCATATATTTT. The chain carries TRBV18 and TRBJ1-3, with 7 bases identical to TRBD1. This CDR3 has 18 residues. Germline values: CDR1 KGHSH, CDR2 LQKENI. The J segment lost 0 bases and the V segment lost 6 bases, leaving 14 bases of the junction unmatched.